This T cell receptor (beta chain) was obtained from a study of PD-1 blockade in classical Hodgkin lymphoma. The data were produced by immunoSEQ multiplex PCR, yet TCRdb's version contains in-frame clones alone and is incomplete. The repertoire consists of roughly 21,000 clones, with around three quarters occurring once and the leading ten covering roughly 21%. CDR1 and CDR2 from the germline V gene are MNHNS and SASEGT. The CDR3 covers 13 residues. The ends were cut back, 4 bases at V and 6 bases at J, with 12 bases in the middle. As to time point: cycle 4 day 1 (C4D1), after less than 7 weeks of nivolumab. Relapse was seen in all patients after autologous stem cell transplantation, and brentuximab vedotin exposure was variable.

The V gene is TRBV6-1, the J gene TRBJ1-1; the D is unclear. The origin of this receptor is a human donor with classical Hodgkin lymphoma. Material: peripheral blood mononuclear cells (PBMCs), obtained before the fourth cycle of nivolumab. The CDR3 is CASSGAVVPEAFF. The CDR3 DNA reads as TGTGCCAGCAGTGGGGCCGTGGTTCCTGAAGCTTTCTTT.